These 15 T cell receptor beta chains share one sample of origin, sequenced in a study of blood T cell repertoires in COVID-19. Sequencing used immunoSEQ multiplex PCR; TCRdb keeps in-frame clones, though not all of them. The data contain about 190,000 clones, nearly 90% of them singletons. The sequenced sample was peripheral blood. Source of these receptors: a middle-aged woman who had recovered from COVID-19.

The rearrangement uses TRBV5-8 and TRBJ1-3; 7 bases line up with TRBD1. Trimming removed 1 base from V and 0 bases from J; junction bases left unmatched: 4. Germline CDR1 and CDR2: SGHTS and YDEGEE. This CDR3 region has 16 residues. Here the CDR3 DNA reads TGTGCCAGCAGCTTGACAGGGGACAGCTCTGGAAACACCATATATTTT. Its protein is CASSLTGDSSGNTIYF. Full variable domain (outside the CDR3, taken from reference TRBV5-8 and TRBJ1-3): EAGVTQSPTHLIKTRGQQATLRCSPISGHTSVYWYQQALGLGLQFLLWYDEGEERNRGNFPPRFSGRQFPNYSSELNVNALELEDSALYLCASSLTGDSSGNTIYFGEGSWLTVV.

This sequence joins TRBV19 and TRBJ2-7; weak D call: TRBD2 (5 bases). V shed 8 bases and J shed 2 bases, with 19 bases lying between them. Looked up from germline, CDR1 is LNHDA and CDR2 is SQIVND (reference sequence). The CDR3 has 15 amino acids. The CDR3 loop is CASQKASGAPYEQYF. The CDR3 DNA follows: TGTGCCAGTCAGAAGGCAAGCGGAGCCCCCTACGAGCAGTACTTC. The complete variable domain, with remaining parts taken from reference TRBV19 and TRBJ2-7, reads DGGITQSPKYLFRKEGQNVTLSCEQNLNHDAMYWYRQDPGQGLRLIYYSQIVNDFQKGDIAEGYSVSREKKESFPLTVTSAQKNPTAFYLCASQKASGAPYEQYFGPGTRLTVT.

The chain combines TRBV3-1 (or the pseudogene TRBV3-2) with TRBJ1-2; possibly TRBD1 for D (6 bases). Germline V gene data show CDR1 as LGHDT and CDR2 as YNNKEL (reference sequence). Trimming left V 2 bases short and J 6 bases short, with 19 bases between. The CDR3 is 16 residues long. CDR3 sequence (DNA): TGTGCCAGCAGCCAACCGGGGGGCGCTAAGGTGGATGGCTACACCTTC. This codes for CASSQPGGAKVDGYTF.

The gene calls are TRBV5-1 and TRBJ2-1, with 11 bases identical to TRBD2. Germline V gene sequence: CDR1 SGHRS, CDR2 YFSETQ. The length of the CDR3 is 16 residues. V lost 0 bases to trimming and J lost 6 bases; unmatched junction nucleotides: 5. CDR3 DNA: TGCGCCAGCAGCTTGGTAGCGGGAGGGCCGGGCAATGAGCAGTTCTTC. It specifies CASSLVAGGPGNEQFF. The full variable domain, completed using reference TRBV5-1 and TRBJ2-1, is KAGVTQTPRYLIKTRGQQVTLSCSPISGHRSVSWYQQTPGQGLQFLFEYFSETQRNKGNFPGRFSGRQFSNSRSEMNVSTLELGDSALYLCASSLVAGGPGNEQFFGPGTRLTVL.

This sequence joins TRBV9 and TRBJ2-5, with a possible D match to TRBD2 (6 bases). V lost 6 bases and J 5 bases, leaving 14 bases between the germline ends. Germline-derived CDR1 and CDR2 are SGDLS and YYNGEE. The CDR3 length is 13 residues. CDR3 nucleotides: TGTGCCAGCAATTCCGGGAGTCAGGAGACCCAGTACTTC. This codes for CASNSGSQETQYF.

The chain uses TRBV5-1 and TRBJ1-1; perhaps TRBD1 as D (6 bases). The germline gives CDR1 SGHRS, CDR2 YFSETQ. V lost 2 bases, J lost 1 base, and 12 bases lay in between. The CDR3 runs 15 residues. CDR3 DNA sequence: TGCGCCAGCAGCTTACAGGGAGATGGGAACACTGAAGCTTTCTTT. Translating it yields CASSLQGDGNTEAFF. Together with reference TRBV5-1 and TRBJ1-1, the CDR3 gives the full variable domain: KAGVTQTPRYLIKTRGQQVTLSCSPISGHRSVSWYQQTPGQGLQFLFEYFSETQRNKGNFPGRFSGRQFSNSRSEMNVSTLELGDSALYLCASSLQGDGNTEAFFGQGTRLTVV.

The chain links TRBV5-4 to TRBJ2-2; 13 bases agree with TRBD2. This CDR3 contains 17 residues. J was trimmed by 1 base and V by 2 bases; bases with no gene match: 2. Looked up from germline, CDR1 is SGHNT and CDR2 is YYREEE (reference sequence). The CDR3 sequence is CASSFGLAGVNTGELFF. The CDR3, as DNA: TGTGCCAGCAGCTTCGGACTAGCGGGAGTGAACACCGGGGAGCTGTTTTTT.

This rearrangement joins TRBV15 to TRBJ1-2; a weak D match, TRBD1 (5 bases). CDR1 is LNHNV and CDR2 is YYDKDF in the germline V gene (reference sequence). The ends were cut back, 5 bases at V and 8 bases at J, with 15 bases in the middle. This CDR3 has 13 amino acids. The CDR3 DNA follows: TGTGCCACCAGCGCTCAGGGTAATGCGGGCTACACCTTC. This codes for CATSAQGNAGYTF.

The chain links TRBV5-1 to TRBJ2-5, with D tentatively TRBD2 (6 bases). The V end was cut by 3 bases, the J end by 1 base, with 10 bases between. The CDR3 covers 14 residues. In germline, CDR1 is SGHRS, CDR2 YFSETQ. CDR3 protein: CASSSWGLQETQYF. The DNA for the CDR3 is TGCGCCAGCAGCTCGTGGGGACTCCAAGAGACCCAGTACTTC.

This chain uses TRBV7-2 with TRBJ1-3; 9 bases map to TRBD1. Germline values: CDR1 SGHTA, CDR2 FQGNSA. The CDR3 is made up of 14 amino acids. Trimming took 5 bases from V and 6 from J; bases not matched to a gene: 5. CDR3: CASSQRTGENTIYF. CDR3 DNA sequence: TGTGCCAGCAGCCAGCGGACAGGGGAAAACACCATATATTTT.

The chain combines TRBV4-2 with TRBJ2-1, with TRBD2 identical over 12 bases. The CDR3 totals 17 residues. The junction had 14 bases not matched to a gene; V was cut back by 6 bases and J by 8 bases. CDR1 is LGHNA, CDR2 YNFKEQ, per germline. The CDR3 loop reads CASRKGTSGRMFDEQFF. DNA of the CDR3: TGTGCCAGCAGAAAGGGGACTAGCGGGCGGATGTTTGATGAGCAGTTCTTC.

The chain employs TRBV3-1 (or the pseudogene TRBV3-2) and TRBJ2-7; 9 nucleotides line up with TRBD2. The CDR3 loop spans 13 amino acids. Per the germline V gene, CDR1 is LGHDT and CDR2 is YNNKEL (reference sequence). The trim removed 3 bases at V and 5 bases at J, leaving 2 bases unmatched. In DNA, the CDR3 is TGTGCCAGCAGCCACATAGCGGGGGACGAGCAGTACTTC. Amino acids: CASSHIAGDEQYF.

This rearrangement joins TRBV2 to TRBJ2-2; TRBD1 matches 8 bases. The trim removed 3 bases at V and 7 bases at J, leaving 7 bases unmatched. Germline CDR1 SNHLY, CDR2 FYNNEI. This CDR3 region has 15 residues. The CDR3 DNA sequence: TGTGCCAGCAGTGAGTCCAGGGGGCATCGCGGGGAGCTGTTTTTT. Translating it yields CASSESRGHRGELFF.

This sequence joins TRBV3-1 (or the pseudogene TRBV3-2) and TRBJ2-7; 10 bases fit TRBD2. The CDR3 is 18 amino acids. V was clipped by 3 bases and J by 2 bases; unmatched bases: 13. In germline, CDR1 is LGHDT, CDR2 YNNKEL (reference sequence). The CDR3 nucleotides read TGTGCCAGCAGCCACTTACCTAAAACTAGCGGGGACACCTACGAGCAGTACTTC. It is translated as CASSHLPKTSGDTYEQYF.

This chain joins TRBV6-5 and TRBJ2-7; 9 bases are a match to TRBD1. The CDR3 is 14 amino acids. CDR1 MNHEY and CDR2 SVGAGI come from the germline V gene. With 4 bases clipped from V and 2 bases from J, the junction kept 3 bases outside the gene matches. The CDR3 sequence: CASSWDRVAYEQYF. CDR3 nucleotide sequence: TGTGCCAGCAGTTGGGACAGGGTGGCCTACGAGCAGTACTTC.